This T cell receptor (beta chain) was found in a study of blood T cells in healthy people across ages. The CDR3 is 19 amino acids. Germline V CDR1 and CDR2: SEHNR, FQNEAQ (reference sequence). The J segment lost 5 bases and the V segment lost 0 bases, leaving 16 bases of the junction unmatched. The sample, about 9.2 milliliters of peripheral blood, was drawn from each donor. Per sample, a minimum of 6.5 million PBMCs were isolated. Then a second PCR, running roughly 7 to 11 cycles, was carried out with a sample-barcoded 5' primer and a J-beta primer mix. One entry per CDR3 protein, called by TCRdb with MiXCR from the 5' RACE reads. The sample shows over a million distinct CDR3 sequences, 45% of them seen only once.

The sequenced sample consisted of blood. The receptor was derived from a woman between 55 and 75 years old in good health. The rearrangement links TRBV7-9 to TRBJ2-7; 10 nucleotides align to TRBD2. CDR3 region: CASSLALGSGRLNWNEQYF. CDR3 DNA: TGTGCCAGCAGCTTAGCGCTCGGTAGCGGGAGGCTTAATTGGAACGAGCAGTACTTC. The variable domain in full, completed from reference TRBV7-9 and TRBJ2-7, reads DTGVSQNPRHKITKRGQNVTFRCDPISEHNRLYWYRQTLGQGPEFLTYFQNEAQLEKSRLLSDRFSAERPKGSFSTLEIQRTEQGDSAMYLCASSLALGSGRLNWNEQYFGPGTRLTVT.